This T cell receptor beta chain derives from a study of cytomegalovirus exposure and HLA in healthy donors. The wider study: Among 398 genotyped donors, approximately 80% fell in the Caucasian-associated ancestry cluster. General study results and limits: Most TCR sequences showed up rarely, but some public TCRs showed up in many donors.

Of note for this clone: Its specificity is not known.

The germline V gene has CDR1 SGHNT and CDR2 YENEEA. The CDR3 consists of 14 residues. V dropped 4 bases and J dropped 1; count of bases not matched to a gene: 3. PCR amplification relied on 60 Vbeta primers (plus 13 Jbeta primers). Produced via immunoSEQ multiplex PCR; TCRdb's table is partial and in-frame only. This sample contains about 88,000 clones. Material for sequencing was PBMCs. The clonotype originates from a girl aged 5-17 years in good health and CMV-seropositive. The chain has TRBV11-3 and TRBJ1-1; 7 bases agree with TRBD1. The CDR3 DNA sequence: TGTGCCAGCAGCTACCCAGGGGGGAACACTGAAGCTTTCTTT. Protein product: CASSYPGGNTEAFF. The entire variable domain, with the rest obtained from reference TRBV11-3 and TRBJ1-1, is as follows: EAGVVQSPRYKIIEKKQPVAFWCNPISGHNTLYWYLQNLGQGPELLIRYENEEAVDDSQLPKDRFSAERLKGVDSTLKIQPAELGDSAVYLCASSYPGGNTEAFFGQGTRLTVV.